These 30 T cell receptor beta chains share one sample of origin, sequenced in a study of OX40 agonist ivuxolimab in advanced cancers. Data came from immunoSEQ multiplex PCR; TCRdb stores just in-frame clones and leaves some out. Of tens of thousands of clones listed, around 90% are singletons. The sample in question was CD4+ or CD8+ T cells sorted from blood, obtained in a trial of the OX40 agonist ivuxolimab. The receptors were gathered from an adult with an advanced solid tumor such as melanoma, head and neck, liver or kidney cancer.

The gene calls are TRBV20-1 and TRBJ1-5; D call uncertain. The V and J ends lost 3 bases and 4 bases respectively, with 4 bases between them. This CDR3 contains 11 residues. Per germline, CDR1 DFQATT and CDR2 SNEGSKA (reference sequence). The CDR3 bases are TGCAGTGCTAGGGGGAATCAGCCCCAGCATTTT. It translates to CSARGNQPQHF.

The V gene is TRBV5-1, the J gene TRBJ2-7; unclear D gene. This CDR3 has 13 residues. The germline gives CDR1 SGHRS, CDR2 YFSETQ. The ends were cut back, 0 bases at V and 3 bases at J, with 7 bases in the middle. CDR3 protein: CASSLGDGYEQYF. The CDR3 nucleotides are TGCGCCAGCAGCTTGGGAGACGGCTACGAGCAGTACTTC.

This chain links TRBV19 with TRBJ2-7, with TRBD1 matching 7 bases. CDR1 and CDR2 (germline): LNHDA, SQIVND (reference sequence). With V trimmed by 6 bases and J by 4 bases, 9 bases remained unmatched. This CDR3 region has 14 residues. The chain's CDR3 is CASRRDSAEYEQYF. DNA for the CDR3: TGTGCCAGTAGAAGGGACAGTGCGGAGTACGAGCAGTACTTC.

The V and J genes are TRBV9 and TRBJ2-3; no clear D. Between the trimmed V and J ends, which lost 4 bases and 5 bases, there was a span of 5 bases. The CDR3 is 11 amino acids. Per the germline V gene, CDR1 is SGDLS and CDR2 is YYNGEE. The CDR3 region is CASSPVDTQYF. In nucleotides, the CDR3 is TGTGCCAGCAGCCCTGTAGATACGCAGTATTTT. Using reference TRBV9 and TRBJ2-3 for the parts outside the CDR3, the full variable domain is DSGVTQTPKHLITATGQRVTLRCSPRSGDLSVYWYQQSLDQGLQFLIQYYNGEERAKGNILERFSAQQFPDLHSELNLSSLELGDSALYFCASSPVDTQYFGPGTRLTVL.

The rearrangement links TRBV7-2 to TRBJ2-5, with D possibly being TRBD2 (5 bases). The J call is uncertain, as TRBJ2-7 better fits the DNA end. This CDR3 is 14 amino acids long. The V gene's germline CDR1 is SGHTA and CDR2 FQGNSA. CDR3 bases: TGTGCCAGCAGACCCGACTACCACTCCTACGAGCAGTACTTC. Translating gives CASRPDYHSYEQYF.

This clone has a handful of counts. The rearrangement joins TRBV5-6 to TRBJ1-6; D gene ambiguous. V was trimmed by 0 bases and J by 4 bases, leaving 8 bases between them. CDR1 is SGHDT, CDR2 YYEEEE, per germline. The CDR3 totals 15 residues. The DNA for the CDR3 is TGTGCCAGCAGCTTGGATTTGGGTTATAATTCACCCCTCCACTTT. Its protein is CASSLDLGYNSPLHF. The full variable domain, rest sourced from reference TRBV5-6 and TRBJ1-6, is DAGVTQSPTHLIKTRGQQVTLRCSPKSGHDTVSWYQQALGQGPQFIFQYYEEEERQRGNFPDRFSGHQFPNYSSELNVNALLLGDSALYLCASSLDLGYNSPLHFGNGTRLTVT.

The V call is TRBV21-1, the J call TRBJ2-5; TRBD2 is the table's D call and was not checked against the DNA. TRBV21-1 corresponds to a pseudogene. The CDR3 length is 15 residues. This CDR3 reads CASSKPTSEGETQYF. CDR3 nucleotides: TGTGCCAGCAGCAAACCAACTAGCGAAGGGGAGACCCAGTACTTC.

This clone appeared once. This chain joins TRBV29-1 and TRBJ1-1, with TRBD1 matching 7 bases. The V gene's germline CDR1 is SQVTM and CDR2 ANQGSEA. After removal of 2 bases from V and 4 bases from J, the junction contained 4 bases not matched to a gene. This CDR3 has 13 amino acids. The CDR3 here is CSVEMQGGTEAFF. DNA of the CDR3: TGCAGCGTTGAAATGCAGGGGGGCACTGAAGCTTTCTTT.

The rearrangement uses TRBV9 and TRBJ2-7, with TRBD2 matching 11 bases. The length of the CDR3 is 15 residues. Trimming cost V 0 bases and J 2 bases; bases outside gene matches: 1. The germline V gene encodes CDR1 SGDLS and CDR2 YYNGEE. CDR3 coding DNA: TGTGCCAGCAGCGTAGGACTAGCGGGAACCTACGAGCAGTACTTC. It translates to CASSVGLAGTYEQYF. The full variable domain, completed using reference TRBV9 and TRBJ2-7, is DSGVTQTPKHLITATGQRVTLRCSPRSGDLSVYWYQQSLDQGLQFLIQYYNGEERAKGNILERFSAQQFPDLHSELNLSSLELGDSALYFCASSVGLAGTYEQYFGPGTRLTVT.

The CDR3 sequence: CATSRVGGLAGGSSYNEQFF. The CDR3 coding sequence is TGTGCCACCAGCAGAGTCGGGGGACTAGCGGGAGGGAGCTCCTACAATGAGCAGTTCTTC. This chain joins TRBV15 and TRBJ2-1, with 16 positions matching TRBD2. The CDR3 covers 20 residues. Germline CDR1 and CDR2: LNHNV and YYDKDF (reference sequence). With V trimmed by 1 base and J by 0 bases, 6 bases remained unmatched.

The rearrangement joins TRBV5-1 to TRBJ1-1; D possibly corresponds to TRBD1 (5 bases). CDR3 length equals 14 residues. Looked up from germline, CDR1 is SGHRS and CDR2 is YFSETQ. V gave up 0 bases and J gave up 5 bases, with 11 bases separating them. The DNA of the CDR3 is TGCGCCAGCAGCTTGGTCAGGGAGGAAACTGAAGCTTTCTTT. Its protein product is CASSLVREETEAFF. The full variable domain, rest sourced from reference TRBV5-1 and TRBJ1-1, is KAGVTQTPRYLIKTRGQQVTLSCSPISGHRSVSWYQQTPGQGLQFLFEYFSETQRNKGNFPGRFSGRQFSNSRSEMNVSTLELGDSALYLCASSLVREETEAFFGQGTRLTVV.

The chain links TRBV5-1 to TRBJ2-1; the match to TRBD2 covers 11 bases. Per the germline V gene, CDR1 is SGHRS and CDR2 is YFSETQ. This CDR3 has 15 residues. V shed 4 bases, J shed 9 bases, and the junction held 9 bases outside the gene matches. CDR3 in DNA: TGCGCCAGCAGCCTTACTAGCGGGAGAGGGGGTGAGCAGTTCTTC. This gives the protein CASSLTSGRGGEQFF. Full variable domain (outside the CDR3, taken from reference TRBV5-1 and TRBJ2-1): KAGVTQTPRYLIKTRGQQVTLSCSPISGHRSVSWYQQTPGQGLQFLFEYFSETQRNKGNFPGRFSGRQFSNSRSEMNVSTLELGDSALYLCASSLTSGRGGEQFFGPGTRLTVL.

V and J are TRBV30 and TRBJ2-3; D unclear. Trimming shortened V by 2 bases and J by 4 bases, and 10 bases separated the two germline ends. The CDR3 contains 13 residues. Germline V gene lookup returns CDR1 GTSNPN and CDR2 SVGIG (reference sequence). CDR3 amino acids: CAWSFGVADTQYF. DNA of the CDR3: TGTGCCTGGAGTTTTGGGGTGGCAGATACGCAGTATTTT.

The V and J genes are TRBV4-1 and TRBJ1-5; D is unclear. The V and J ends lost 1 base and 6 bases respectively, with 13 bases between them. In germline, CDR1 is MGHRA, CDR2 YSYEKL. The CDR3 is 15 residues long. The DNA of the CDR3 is TGCGCCAGCAGCCAAGCCGAGATCGGGGTTCAGCCCCAGCATTTT. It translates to CASSQAEIGVQPQHF.

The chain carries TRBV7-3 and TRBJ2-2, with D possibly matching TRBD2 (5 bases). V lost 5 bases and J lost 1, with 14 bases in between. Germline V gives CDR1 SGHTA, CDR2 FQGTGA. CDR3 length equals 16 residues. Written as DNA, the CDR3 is TGTGCCAGCAGCCCACTCGCGGGCGTGAACACCGGGGAGCTGTTTTTT. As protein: CASSPLAGVNTGELFF.

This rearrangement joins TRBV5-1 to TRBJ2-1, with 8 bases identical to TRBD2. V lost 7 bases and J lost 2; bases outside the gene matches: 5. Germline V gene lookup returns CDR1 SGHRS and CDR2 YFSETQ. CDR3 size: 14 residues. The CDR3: CASQTSGTYNEQFF. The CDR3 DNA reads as TGCGCCAGCCAAACTAGCGGAACCTACAATGAGCAGTTCTTC.

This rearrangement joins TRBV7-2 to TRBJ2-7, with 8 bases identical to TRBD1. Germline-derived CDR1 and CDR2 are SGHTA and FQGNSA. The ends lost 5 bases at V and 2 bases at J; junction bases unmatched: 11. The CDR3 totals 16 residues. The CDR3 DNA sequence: TGTGCCAGCAGCCAACCACCGGGACAGGCGACCTACGAGCAGTACTTC. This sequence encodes CASSQPPGQATYEQYF. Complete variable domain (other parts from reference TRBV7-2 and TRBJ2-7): GAGVSQSPSNKVTEKGKDVELRCDPISGHTALYWYRQSLGQGLEFLIYFQGNSAPDKSGLPSDRFSAERTGGSVSTLTIQRTQQEDSAVYLCASSQPPGQATYEQYFGPGTRLTVT.

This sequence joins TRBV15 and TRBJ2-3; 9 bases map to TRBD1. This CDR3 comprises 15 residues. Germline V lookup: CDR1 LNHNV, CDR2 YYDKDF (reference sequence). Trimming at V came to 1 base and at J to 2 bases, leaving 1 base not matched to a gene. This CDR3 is CATSRGQGDTDTQYF. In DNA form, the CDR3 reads TGTGCCACCAGCAGAGGACAGGGGGACACAGATACGCAGTATTTT. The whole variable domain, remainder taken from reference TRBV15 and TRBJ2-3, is DAMVIQNPRYQVTQFGKPVTLSCSQTLNHNVMYWYQQKSSQAPKLLFHYYDKDFNNEADTPDNFQSRRPNTSFCFLDIRSPGLGDTAMYLCATSRGQGDTDTQYFGPGTRLTVL.

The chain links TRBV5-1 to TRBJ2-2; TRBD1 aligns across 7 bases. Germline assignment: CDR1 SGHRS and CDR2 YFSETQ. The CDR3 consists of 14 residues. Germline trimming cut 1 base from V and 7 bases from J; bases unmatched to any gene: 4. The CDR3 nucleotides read TGCGCCAGCAGCTTGTTACAGGGGAACGGGGAGCTGTTTTTT. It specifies CASSLLQGNGELFF. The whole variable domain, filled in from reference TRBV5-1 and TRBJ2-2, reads KAGVTQTPRYLIKTRGQQVTLSCSPISGHRSVSWYQQTPGQGLQFLFEYFSETQRNKGNFPGRFSGRQFSNSRSEMNVSTLELGDSALYLCASSLLQGNGELFFGEGSRLTVL.

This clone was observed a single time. CDR3 DNA: TGTGCCAGCAGTGTACGGGGAGAGCAAGCGCAGTTCTTC. Its translation: CASSVRGEQAQFF. The genes are TRBV6-1 and TRBJ2-1; D possibly corresponds to TRBD2 (5 bases). This CDR3 contains 13 residues. Looked up from germline, CDR1 is MNHNS and CDR2 is SASEGT. Deletions cut 4 bases from V and 12 bases from J, with 16 bases between.

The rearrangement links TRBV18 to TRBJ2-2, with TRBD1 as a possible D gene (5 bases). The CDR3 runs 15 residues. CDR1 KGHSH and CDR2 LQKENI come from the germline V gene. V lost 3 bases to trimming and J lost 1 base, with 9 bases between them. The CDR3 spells CASSPSGQNTGELFF. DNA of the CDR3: TGTGCCAGCTCACCTTCCGGACAGAACACCGGGGAGCTGTTTTTT.

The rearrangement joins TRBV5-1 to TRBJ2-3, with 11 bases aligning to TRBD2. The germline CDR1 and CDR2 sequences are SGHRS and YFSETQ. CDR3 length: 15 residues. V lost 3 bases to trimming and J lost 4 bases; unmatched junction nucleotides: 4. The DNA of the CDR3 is TGCGCCAGCAGCTATACTAGCGGGAGAGCAGATACGCAGTATTTT. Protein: CASSYTSGRADTQYF.

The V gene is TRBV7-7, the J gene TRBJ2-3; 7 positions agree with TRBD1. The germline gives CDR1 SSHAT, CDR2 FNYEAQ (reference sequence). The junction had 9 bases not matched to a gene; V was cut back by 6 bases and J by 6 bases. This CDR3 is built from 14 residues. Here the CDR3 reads CASSGTAEWDTQYF. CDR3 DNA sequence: TGTGCCAGCAGTGGGACAGCGGAATGGGATACGCAGTATTTT.

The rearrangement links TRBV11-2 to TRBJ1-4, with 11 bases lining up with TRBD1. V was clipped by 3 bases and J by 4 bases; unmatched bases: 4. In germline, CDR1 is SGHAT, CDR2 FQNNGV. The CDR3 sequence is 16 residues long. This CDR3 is CASSFGGTGGNEKLFF. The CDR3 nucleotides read TGTGCCAGCAGCTTTGGAGGGACAGGGGGTAATGAAAAACTGTTTTTT.

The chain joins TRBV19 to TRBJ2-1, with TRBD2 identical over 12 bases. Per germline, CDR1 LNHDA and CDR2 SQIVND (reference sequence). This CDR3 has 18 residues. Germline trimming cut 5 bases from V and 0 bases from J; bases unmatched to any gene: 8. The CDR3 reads CASSPSGTSGFSYNEQFF. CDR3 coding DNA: TGTGCCAGTAGTCCCTCCGGGACTAGCGGGTTCTCCTACAATGAGCAGTTCTTC.

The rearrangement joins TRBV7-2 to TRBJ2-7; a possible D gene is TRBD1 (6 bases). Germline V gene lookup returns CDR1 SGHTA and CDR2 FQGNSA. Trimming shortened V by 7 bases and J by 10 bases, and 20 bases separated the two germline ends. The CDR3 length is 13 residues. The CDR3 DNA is TGTGCCAGCACCCCTCAGCCCGGGACACATCAGTACTTC. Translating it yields CASTPQPGTHQYF.

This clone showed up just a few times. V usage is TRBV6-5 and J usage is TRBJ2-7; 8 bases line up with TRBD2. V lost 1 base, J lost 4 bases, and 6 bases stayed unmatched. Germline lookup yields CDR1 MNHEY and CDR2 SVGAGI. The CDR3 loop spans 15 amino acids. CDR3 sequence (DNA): TGTGCCAGCAGTTACTACACGGGCGGGAGGTACGAGCAGTACTTC. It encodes CASSYYTGGRYEQYF.

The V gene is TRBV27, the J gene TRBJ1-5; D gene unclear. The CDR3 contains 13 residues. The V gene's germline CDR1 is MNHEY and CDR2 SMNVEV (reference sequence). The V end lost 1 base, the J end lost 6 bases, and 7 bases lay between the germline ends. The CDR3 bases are TGTGCCAGCAGTTTATTGGGGAGTCAGCCCCAGCATTTT. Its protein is CASSLLGSQPQHF.

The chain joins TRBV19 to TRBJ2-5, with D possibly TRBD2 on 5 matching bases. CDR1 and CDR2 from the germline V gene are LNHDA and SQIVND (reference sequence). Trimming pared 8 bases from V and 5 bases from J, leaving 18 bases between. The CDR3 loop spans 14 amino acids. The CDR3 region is CASGLGVRRETQYF. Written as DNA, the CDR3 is TGTGCCAGTGGTCTCGGGGTGAGGAGGGAGACCCAGTACTTC.

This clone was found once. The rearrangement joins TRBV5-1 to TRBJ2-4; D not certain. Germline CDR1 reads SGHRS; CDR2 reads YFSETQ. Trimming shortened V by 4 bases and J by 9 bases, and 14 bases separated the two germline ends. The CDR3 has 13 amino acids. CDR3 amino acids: CASSPGPLGIQYF. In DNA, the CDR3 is TGCGCCAGCAGCCCCGGGCCACTCGGCATTCAGTACTTC. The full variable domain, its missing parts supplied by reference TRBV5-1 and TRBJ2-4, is KAGVTQTPRYLIKTRGQQVTLSCSPISGHRSVSWYQQTPGQGLQFLFEYFSETQRNKGNFPGRFSGRQFSNSRSEMNVSTLELGDSALYLCASSPGPLGIQYFGAGTRLSVL.